This T cell receptor (beta chain) was profiled in a study of spatial heterogeneity in lung cancer. This CDR3 has 11 residues. The time point here: sample taken at primary tumor resection. The presence of a unique molecular identifier marked each TCR cDNA molecule. TCRdb re-called the 5' RACE reads through MiXCR, storing one row per CDR3 protein. The sample includes approximately 2,100 distinct CDR3 sequences, about 7% of them seen just once. The rearrangement joins TRBV12-1 to TRBJ2-1. TRBV12-1 is deemed a pseudogene. The receptor was isolated from a female donor with early-stage non-small cell lung cancer. The sequences come from normal lung tissue next to the tumor, collected at surgery. CDR3 in amino acids: CAKSSYNEQFF. In DNA, the CDR3 is TGTGCCAAGTCTTCCTACAATGAGCAGTTCTTC.